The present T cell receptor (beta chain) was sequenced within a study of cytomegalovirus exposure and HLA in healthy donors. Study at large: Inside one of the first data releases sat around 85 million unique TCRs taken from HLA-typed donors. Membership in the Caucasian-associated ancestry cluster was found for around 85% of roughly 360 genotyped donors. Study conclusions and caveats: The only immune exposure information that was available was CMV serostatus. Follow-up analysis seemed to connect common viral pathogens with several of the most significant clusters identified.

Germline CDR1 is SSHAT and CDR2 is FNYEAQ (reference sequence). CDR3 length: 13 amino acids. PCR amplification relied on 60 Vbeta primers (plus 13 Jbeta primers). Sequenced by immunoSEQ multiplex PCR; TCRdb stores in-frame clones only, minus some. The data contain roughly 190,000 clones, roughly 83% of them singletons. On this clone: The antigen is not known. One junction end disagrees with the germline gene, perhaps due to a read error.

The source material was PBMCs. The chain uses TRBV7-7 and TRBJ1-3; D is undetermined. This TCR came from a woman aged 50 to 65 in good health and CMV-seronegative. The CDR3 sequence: CASSLTEGNTIYF. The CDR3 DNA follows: TGTGCTAGCAGCTTAACGGAGGGAAACACCATATATTTT.